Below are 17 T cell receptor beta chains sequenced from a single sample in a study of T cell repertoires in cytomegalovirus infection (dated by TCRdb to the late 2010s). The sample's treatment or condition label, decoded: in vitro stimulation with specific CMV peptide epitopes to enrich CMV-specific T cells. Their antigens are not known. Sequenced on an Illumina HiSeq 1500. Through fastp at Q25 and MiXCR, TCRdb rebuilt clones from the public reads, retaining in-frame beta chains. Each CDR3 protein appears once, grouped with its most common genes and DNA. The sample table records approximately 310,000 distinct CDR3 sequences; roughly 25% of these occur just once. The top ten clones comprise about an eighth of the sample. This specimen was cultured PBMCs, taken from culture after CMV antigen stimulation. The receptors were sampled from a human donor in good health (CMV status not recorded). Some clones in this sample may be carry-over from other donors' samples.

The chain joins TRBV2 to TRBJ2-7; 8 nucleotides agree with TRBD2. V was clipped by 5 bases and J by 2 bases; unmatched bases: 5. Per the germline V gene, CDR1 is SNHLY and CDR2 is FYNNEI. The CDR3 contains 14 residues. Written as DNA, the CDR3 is TGTGCCAGCAGTCCCCCGGGACTAGCCTACGAGCAGTACTTC. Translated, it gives CASSPPGLAYEQYF.

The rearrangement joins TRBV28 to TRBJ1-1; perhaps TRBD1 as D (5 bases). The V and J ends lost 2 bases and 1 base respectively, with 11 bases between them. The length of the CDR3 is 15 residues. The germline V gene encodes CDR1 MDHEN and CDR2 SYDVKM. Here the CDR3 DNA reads TGTGCCAGCAGTTTAGATTCGGACAAGAACACTGAAGCTTTCTTT. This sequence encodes CASSLDSDKNTEAFF.

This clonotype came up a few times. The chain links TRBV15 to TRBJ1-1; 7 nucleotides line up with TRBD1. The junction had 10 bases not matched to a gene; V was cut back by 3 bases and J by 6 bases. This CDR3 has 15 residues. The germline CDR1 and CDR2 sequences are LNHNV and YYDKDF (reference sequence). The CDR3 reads CATSREPTGVSEAFF. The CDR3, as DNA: TGTGCCACCAGCAGGGAGCCAACAGGGGTTTCTGAAGCTTTCTTT.

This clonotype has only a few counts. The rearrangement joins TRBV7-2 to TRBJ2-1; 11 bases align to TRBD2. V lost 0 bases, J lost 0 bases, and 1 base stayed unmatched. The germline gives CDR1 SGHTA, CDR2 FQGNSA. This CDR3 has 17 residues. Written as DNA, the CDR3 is TGTGCCAGCAGCTTAGCGACTAGCGGGAACTCCTACAATGAGCAGTTCTTC. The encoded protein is CASSLATSGNSYNEQFF.

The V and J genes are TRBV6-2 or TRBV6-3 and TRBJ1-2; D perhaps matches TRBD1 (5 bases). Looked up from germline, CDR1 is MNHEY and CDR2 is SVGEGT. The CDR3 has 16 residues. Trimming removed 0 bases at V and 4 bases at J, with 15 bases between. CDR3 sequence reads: CASSYSGGTGGYGYTF. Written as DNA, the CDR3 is TGTGCCAGCAGTTACTCGGGGGGAACCGGTGGCTATGGCTACACCTTC.

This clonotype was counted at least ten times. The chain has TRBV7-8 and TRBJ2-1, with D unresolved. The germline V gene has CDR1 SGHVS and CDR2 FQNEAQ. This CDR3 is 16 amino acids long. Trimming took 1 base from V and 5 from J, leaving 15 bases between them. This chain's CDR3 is CASSLVSRQNDNEQFF. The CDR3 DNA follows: TGTGCCAGCAGCTTAGTATCGAGACAAAACGACAATGAGCAGTTCTTC.

The DNA for the CDR3 is TGTGCCAGCAGTTACTCTAGCGCCAGCTCCGATACGCAGTATTTT. It encodes CASSYSSASSDTQYF. The rearrangement uses TRBV6-5 and TRBJ2-3; possibly TRBD2 for D (5 bases). This CDR3 is built from 15 residues. CDR1 is MNHEY, CDR2 SVGAGI, per germline. With 0 bases removed from V and 6 bases from J, the gap between germline ends came to 13 bases.

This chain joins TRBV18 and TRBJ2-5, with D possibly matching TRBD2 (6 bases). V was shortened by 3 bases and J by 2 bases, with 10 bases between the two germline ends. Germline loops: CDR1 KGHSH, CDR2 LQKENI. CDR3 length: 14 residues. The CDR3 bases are TGTGCCAGCTCACCTCCTAGCGAGCAAGAGACCCAGTACTTC. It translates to CASSPPSEQETQYF.

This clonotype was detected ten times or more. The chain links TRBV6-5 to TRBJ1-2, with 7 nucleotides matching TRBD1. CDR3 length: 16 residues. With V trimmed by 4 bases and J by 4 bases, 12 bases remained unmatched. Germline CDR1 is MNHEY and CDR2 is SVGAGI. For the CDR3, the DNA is TGTGCCAGCAGTTCGAGGGGCCTGACAGGGACCTATGGCTACACCTTC. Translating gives CASSSRGLTGTYGYTF.

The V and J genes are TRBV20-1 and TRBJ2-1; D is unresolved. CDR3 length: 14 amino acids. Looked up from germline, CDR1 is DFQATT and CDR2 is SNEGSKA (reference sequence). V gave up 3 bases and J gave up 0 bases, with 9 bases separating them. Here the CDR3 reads CSASPASSYNEQFF. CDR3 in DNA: TGCAGTGCTAGTCCTGCTAGCTCCTACAATGAGCAGTTCTTC.

This CDR3 reads CASRDSGTVPYEQYF. DNA of the CDR3: TGTGCCAGTAGGGACTCCGGGACTGTCCCCTACGAGCAGTACTTC. This chain uses TRBV19 with TRBJ2-7; D perhaps matches TRBD2 (6 bases). Trimming removed 6 bases from V and 2 bases from J, with 17 bases in between. This CDR3 comprises 15 residues. Germline CDR1 and CDR2: LNHDA and SQIVND (reference sequence).

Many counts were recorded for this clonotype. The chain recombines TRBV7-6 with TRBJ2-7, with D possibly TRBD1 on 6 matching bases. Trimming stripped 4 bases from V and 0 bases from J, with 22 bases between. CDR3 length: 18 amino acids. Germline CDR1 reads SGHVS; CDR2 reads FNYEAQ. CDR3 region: CASSSTGILSPHSYEQYF. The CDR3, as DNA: TGTGCCAGCAGCTCAACAGGGATTTTATCCCCCCACTCCTACGAGCAGTACTTC.

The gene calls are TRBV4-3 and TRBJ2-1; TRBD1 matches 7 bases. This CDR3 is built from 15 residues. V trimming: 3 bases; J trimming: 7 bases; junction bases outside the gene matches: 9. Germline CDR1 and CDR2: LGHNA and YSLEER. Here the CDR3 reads CASSQGVQGWNEQFF. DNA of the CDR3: TGCGCCAGCAGCCAGGGGGTACAGGGGTGGAATGAGCAGTTCTTC.

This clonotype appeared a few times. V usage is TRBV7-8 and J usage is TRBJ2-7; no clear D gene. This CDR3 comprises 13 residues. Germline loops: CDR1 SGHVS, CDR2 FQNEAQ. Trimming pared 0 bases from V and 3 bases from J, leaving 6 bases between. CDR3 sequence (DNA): TGTGCCAGCAGCTTAGCGCAGGTCTACGAGCAGTACGTC. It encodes CASSLAQVYEQYV.

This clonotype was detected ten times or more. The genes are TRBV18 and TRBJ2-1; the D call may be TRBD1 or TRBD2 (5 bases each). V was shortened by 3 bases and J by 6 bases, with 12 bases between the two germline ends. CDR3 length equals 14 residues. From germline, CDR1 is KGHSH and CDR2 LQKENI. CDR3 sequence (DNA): TGTGCCAGCTCACCGGGGACGTTGATCAATGAGCAGTTCTTC. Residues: CASSPGTLINEQFF.

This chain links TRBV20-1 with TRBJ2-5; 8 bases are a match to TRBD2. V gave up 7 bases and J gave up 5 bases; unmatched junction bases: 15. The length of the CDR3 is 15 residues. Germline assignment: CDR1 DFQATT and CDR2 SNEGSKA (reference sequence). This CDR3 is CSGPVSGTRGETQYF. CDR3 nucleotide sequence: TGCAGTGGTCCTGTTTCCGGGACTAGGGGGGAGACCCAGTACTTC.

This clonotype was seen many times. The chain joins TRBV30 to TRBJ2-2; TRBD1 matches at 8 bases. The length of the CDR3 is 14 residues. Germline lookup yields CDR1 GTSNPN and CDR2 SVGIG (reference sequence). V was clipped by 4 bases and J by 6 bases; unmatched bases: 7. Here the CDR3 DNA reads TGTGCCTGGACAGGGGGCCCGGGGTCCGGGGAGCTGTTTTTT. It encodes CAWTGGPGSGELFF.